The 11 T cell receptor beta chains below come from one sample, sequenced in a study of T cell responses to AZD1222 COVID-19 vaccine. Repertoires were generated with immunoSEQ multiplex PCR, while TCRdb's copy carries only in-frame clones and drops some. The sample holds 50,000 to 60,000 clones, roughly three quarters seen once. Here the sequenced sample was peripheral blood, taken 28 days after the second AZD1222 dose. These receptors came from an adult who received the AZD1222 COVID-19 vaccine.

The chain has TRBV9 and TRBJ2-3; a possible D gene is TRBD2 (6 bases). CDR3 length equals 16 residues. Trimming shortened V by 0 bases and J by 3 bases, and 14 bases separated the two germline ends. CDR1 and CDR2 (germline): SGDLS, YYNGEE. Here the CDR3 DNA reads TGTGCCAGCAGCGTAGGGGCCAATGGGGGGACAGATACGCAGTATTTT. Protein sequence: CASSVGANGGTDTQYF.

The chain links TRBV9 to TRBJ1-1; 11 bases are shared with TRBD1. J lost 6 bases, V lost 4 bases, and 14 bases had no gene match. This CDR3 is built from 17 residues. Per germline, CDR1 SGDLS and CDR2 YYNGEE. This chain's CDR3 is CASSSRDRGMSTPEAFF. The CDR3 nucleotides are TGTGCCAGCAGCTCCCGGGACAGGGGGATGTCGACACCTGAAGCTTTCTTT.

Only one count was recorded for this clone. The chain's CDR3 is CASSVSGRANGEQFF. The CDR3 DNA sequence: TGTGCCAGCAGTGTTAGCGGGAGGGCCAACGGTGAGCAGTTCTTC. The chain has TRBV2 and TRBJ2-1; TRBD2 aligns across 11 bases. V dropped 4 bases and J dropped 9; count of bases not matched to a gene: 8. The germline V gene has CDR1 SNHLY and CDR2 FYNNEI. The CDR3 runs 15 residues.

This clone was observed a single time. The chain carries TRBV7-9 and TRBJ1-4; D is ambiguous. V was shortened by 5 bases and J by 8 bases, with 12 bases between the two germline ends. This CDR3 has 13 amino acids. Germline V CDR1 and CDR2: SEHNR, FQNEAQ (reference sequence). CDR3 sequence: CASSAGPWEKLFF. DNA for the CDR3: TGTGCCAGCAGCGCCGGCCCCTGGGAAAAACTGTTTTTT.

This clone has only a few counts. The V gene is TRBV24-1, the J gene TRBJ1-1; 7 bases line up with TRBD1. This CDR3 has 13 residues. V lost 5 bases, J lost 3 bases, and 2 bases stayed unmatched. Germline CDR1 KGHDR, CDR2 SFDVKD. The CDR3 loop reads CATSGQGDTEAFF. CDR3 nucleotide sequence: TGTGCCACCAGTGGTCAGGGGGACACTGAAGCTTTCTTT.

This chain connects TRBV2 to TRBJ1-2, with D uncertain. V shed 4 bases and J shed 5 bases, with 5 bases lying between them. The germline CDR1 and CDR2 sequences are SNHLY and FYNNEI. CDR3 length equals 11 residues. Here the CDR3 DNA reads TGTGCCAGCAGTGGGATGTATGGCTACACCTTC. This gives the protein CASSGMYGYTF.

The chain carries TRBV7-9 and TRBJ2-1; 9 nucleotides match TRBD2. The CDR3 runs 14 residues. Germline CDR1 SEHNR, CDR2 FQNEAQ (reference sequence). The ends lost 7 bases at V and 6 bases at J; junction bases unmatched: 7. The CDR3 protein is CASNLGLASNEQFF. The DNA for the CDR3 is TGTGCCAGCAACCTGGGACTAGCCTCCAATGAGCAGTTCTTC.

The chain links TRBV10-1 to TRBJ2-3; D may be TRBD1 (5 bases). Germline lookup yields CDR1 WNHNN and CDR2 SYGVQD (reference sequence). This CDR3 comprises 14 residues. V was shortened by 3 bases and J by 1 base, with 8 bases between the two germline ends. The CDR3 reads CASSEARGTDTQYF. The CDR3 coding sequence is TGCGCCAGCAGTGAAGCCAGGGGCACAGATACGCAGTATTTT.

The V and J genes are TRBV19 and TRBJ2-6, with 7 bases lining up with TRBD1. V trimming: 6 bases; J trimming: 2 bases; junction bases outside the gene matches: 4. Germline V lookup: CDR1 LNHDA, CDR2 SQIVND (reference sequence). The CDR3 has 15 residues. The CDR3 is CASSDQGAGANVLTF. The CDR3 DNA sequence: TGTGCCAGTAGCGACCAGGGGGCTGGGGCCAACGTCCTGACTTTC.

The chain joins TRBV2 to TRBJ1-1, with 8 bases aligning to TRBD1. Germline V CDR1 and CDR2: SNHLY, FYNNEI. V was pared by 6 bases and J by 2 bases, with 5 bases of the junction left unmatched. This CDR3 is 14 amino acids long. The CDR3 here is CASSAQGVNTEAFF. CDR3 DNA: TGTGCCAGCAGCGCACAGGGGGTCAACACTGAAGCTTTCTTT.

This clone has a handful of counts. This chain joins TRBV5-4 and TRBJ2-1, with 9 nucleotides matching TRBD1. Germline-derived CDR1 and CDR2 are SGHNT and YYREEE (reference sequence). Trimming at V came to 6 bases and at J to 3 bases, leaving 4 bases not matched to a gene. The length of the CDR3 is 14 residues. CDR3: CASNPGQGYNEQFF. The CDR3 DNA is TGTGCCAGCAATCCGGGACAGGGCTACAATGAGCAGTTCTTC. The whole variable domain, remainder taken from reference TRBV5-4 and TRBJ2-1, is ETGVTQSPTHLIKTRGQQVTLRCSSQSGHNTVSWYQQALGQGPQFIFQYYREEENGRGNFPPRFSGLQFPNYSSELNVNALELDDSALYLCASNPGQGYNEQFFGPGTRLTVL.